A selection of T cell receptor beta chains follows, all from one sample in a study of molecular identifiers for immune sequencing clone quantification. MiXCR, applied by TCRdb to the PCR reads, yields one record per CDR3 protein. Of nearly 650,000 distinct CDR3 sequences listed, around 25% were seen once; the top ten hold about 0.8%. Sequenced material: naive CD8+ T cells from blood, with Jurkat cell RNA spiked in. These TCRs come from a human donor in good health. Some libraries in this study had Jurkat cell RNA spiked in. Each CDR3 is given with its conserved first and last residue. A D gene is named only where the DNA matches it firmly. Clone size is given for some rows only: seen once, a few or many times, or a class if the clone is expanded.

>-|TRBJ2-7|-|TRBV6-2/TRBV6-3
TGTGCCACAGTTGGGGGTTCCGAGCAGTACTTC
CATVGGSEQYF
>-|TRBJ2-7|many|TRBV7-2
TGTGCCAGCAGCTTACTCGGGGACACTCACTACGAGCAGTACTTC
CASSLLGDTHYEQYF
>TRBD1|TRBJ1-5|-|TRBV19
TGTGCCAGTAGCTCAGGGGACAGGGTGTTTCAGCCCCAGCATTTT
CASSSGDRVFQPQHF
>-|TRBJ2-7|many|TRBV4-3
TGCGCCAGCAGCCAAGATTTCCGGGGGACTTCCTACGAGCAGTACTTC
CASSQDFRGTSYEQYF
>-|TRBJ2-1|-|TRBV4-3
TGCGCCAGCAGCCAAGATAGCACAGGCGTTTGGGAGCAGTTCTTC
CASSQDSTGVWEQFF
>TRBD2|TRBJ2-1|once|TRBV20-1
TGCAGTGCTAGCGCGACTAGCGGTCGCTACAATGAGCAGTTCTTC
CSASATSGRYNEQFF
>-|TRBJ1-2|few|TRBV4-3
TGCGCCAGCAGCCAAGATAACGGGTTCACCTATGGCTACACCTTC
CASSQDNGFTYGYTF
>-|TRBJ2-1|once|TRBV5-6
TGTGCCAGCAGCTTCCGGACAGCGCGAGAACCCTCCAGCAATGAGCAGTCCTTC
CASSFRTAREPSSNEQSF
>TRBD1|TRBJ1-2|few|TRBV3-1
TGTGCCAGCAGCCAAGTCGGCAGGGGGATCTATGGCTACACCTTC
CASSQVGRGIYGYTF
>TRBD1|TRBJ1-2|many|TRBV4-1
TGCGCCAGCAGCCCAAGGACAGGGGGCGGGGGCTACACCTTC
CASSPRTGGGGYTF
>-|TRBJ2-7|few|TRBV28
TGTGCCAGCAGTACAAGGACTATCTACGAGCAGTACTTC
CASSTRTIYEQYF
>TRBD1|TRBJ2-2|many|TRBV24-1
TGTGCCACCAGTGACTGGACAGGGGAAACCGGGGAGCTGTTTTTT
CATSDWTGETGELFF
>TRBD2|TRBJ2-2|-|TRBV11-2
TGTGCCAGCAGCTTAGATCTCGCGGGGGGATCGAACACCGGGGAGCTGTTTTTT
CASSLDLAGGSNTGELFF
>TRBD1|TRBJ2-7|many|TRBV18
TGTGCCAGCTCACCTACCGGGACAGGGGCGTACGAGCAGTACTTC
CASSPTGTGAYEQYF
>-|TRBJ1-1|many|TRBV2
TGTGCCAGCAGTGAGACACAGGAGAACACTGAAGCTTTCTTT
CASSETQENTEAFF
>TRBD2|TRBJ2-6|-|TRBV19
TGTGCCAGTAGTCAACGGGAGGGAATTGCTGGGGCCAACGTCCTGACTTTC
CASSQREGIAGANVLTF
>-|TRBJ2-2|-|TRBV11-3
TGTGCCAGCAGCTTAGATCCCGGGGCCGGGGAGCTGTTTTTT
CASSLDPGAGELFF
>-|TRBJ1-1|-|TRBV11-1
TGTGCCAGCAGCTTAGGTTTTCAGAACACTGAAGCTTTCTTT
CASSLGFQNTEAFF